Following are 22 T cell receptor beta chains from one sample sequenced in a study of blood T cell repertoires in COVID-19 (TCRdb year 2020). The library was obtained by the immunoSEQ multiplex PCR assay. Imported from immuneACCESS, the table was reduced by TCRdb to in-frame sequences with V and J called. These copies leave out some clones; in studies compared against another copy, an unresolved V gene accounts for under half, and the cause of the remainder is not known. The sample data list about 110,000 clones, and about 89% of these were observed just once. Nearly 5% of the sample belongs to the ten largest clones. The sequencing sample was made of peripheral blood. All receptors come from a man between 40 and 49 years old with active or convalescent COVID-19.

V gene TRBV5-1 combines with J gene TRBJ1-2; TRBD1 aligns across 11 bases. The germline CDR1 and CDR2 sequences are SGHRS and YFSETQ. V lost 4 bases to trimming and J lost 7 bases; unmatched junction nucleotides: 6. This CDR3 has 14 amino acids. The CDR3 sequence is CASSPGQGAVGYTF. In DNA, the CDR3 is TGCGCCAGCAGCCCTGGACAGGGGGCGGTTGGCTACACCTTC.

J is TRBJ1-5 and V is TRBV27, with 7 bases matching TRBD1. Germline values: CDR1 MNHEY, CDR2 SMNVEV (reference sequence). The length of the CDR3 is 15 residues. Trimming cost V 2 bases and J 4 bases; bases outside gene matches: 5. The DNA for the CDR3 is TGTGCCAGCAGTTTAGGACAGGCGGCAAATCAGCCCCAGCATTTT. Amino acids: CASSLGQAANQPQHF.

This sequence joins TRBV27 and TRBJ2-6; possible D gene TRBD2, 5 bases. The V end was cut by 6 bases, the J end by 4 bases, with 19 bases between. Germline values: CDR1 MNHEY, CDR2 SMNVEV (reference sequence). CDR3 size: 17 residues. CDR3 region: CASREWASRSGANVLTF. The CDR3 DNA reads TGTGCCAGCAGGGAGTGGGCTAGCCGTTCCGGGGCCAACGTCCTGACTTTC.

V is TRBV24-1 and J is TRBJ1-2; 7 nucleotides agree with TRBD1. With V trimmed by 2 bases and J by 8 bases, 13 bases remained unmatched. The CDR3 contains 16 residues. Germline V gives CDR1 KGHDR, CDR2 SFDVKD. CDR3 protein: CATSDSTTGTKEGYTF. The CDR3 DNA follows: TGTGCCACCAGTGATTCAACGACAGGGACGAAAGAAGGCTACACCTTC.

The CDR3 reads CASSFNTDTQYF. The CDR3, as DNA: TGCGCCAGCAGCTTCAACACAGATACGCAGTATTTT. V and J are TRBV5-1 and TRBJ2-3; D not resolved. Germline V gene data show CDR1 as SGHRS and CDR2 as YFSETQ. V dropped 2 bases and J dropped 2 bases, with 3 bases sitting between them. The CDR3 has 12 residues.

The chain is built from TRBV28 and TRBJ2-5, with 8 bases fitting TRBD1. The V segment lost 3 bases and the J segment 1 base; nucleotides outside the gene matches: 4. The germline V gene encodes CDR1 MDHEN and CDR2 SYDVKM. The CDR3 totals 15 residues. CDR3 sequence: CASSLTGASQETQYF. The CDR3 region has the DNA TGTGCCAGCAGTTTGACAGGGGCGTCCCAAGAGACCCAGTACTTC.

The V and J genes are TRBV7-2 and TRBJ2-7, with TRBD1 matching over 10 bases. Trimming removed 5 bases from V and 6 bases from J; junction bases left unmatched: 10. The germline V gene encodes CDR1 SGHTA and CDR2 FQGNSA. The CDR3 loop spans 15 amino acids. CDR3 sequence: CASSPEGTGALEQYF. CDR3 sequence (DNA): TGTGCCAGCAGCCCCGAAGGGACAGGGGCGCTCGAGCAGTACTTC.

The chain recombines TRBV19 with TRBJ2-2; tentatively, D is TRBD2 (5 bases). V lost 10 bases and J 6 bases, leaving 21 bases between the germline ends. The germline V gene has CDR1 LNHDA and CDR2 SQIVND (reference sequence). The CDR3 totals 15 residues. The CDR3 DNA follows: TGTGCCACCCAGGTCGGGGAGTGGTGGTCCGGGGAGCTGTTTTTT. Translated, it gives CATQVGEWWSGELFF.

In nucleotides, the CDR3 is TGTGCCAGCAGTTTATACCACAGGTCGAGGGAGCAGTACTTC. It is translated as CASSLYHRSREQYF. The chain joins TRBV27 to TRBJ2-7; tentatively, D is TRBD1 (5 bases). Per the germline V gene, CDR1 is MNHEY and CDR2 is SMNVEV (reference sequence). V gave up 1 base and J gave up 7 bases, with 14 bases separating them. The CDR3 covers 14 residues.

CDR3 bases: TGTGCCAGCCGGGACAGGGTATTTGCAGATACGCAGTATTTT. Translation gives CASRDRVFADTQYF. The chain has TRBV6-5 and TRBJ2-3; TRBD1 matches at 9 bases. Germline values: CDR1 MNHEY, CDR2 SVGAGI. The CDR3 consists of 14 residues. V trimming: 8 bases; J trimming: 4 bases; junction bases outside the gene matches: 7.

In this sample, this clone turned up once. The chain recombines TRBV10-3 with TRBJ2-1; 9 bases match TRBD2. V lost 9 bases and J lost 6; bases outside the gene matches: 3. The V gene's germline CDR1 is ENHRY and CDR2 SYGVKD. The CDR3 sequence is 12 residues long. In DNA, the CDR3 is TGTGCCATTAGCGGGAGCACCAATGAGCAGTTCTTC. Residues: CAISGSTNEQFF.

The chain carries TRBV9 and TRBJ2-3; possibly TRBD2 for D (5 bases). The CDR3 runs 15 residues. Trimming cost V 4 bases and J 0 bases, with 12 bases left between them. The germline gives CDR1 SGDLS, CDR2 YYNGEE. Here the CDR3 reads CASSPRGQSTDTQYF. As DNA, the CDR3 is TGTGCCAGCAGCCCCCGAGGGCAAAGCACAGATACGCAGTATTTT.

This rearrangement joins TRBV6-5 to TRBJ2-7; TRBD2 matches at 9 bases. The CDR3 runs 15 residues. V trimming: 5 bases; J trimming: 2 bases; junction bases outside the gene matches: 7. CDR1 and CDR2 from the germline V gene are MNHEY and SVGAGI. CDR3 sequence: CASSSLAGETYEQYF. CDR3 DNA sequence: TGTGCCAGCAGTAGCTTAGCGGGAGAAACCTACGAGCAGTACTTC.

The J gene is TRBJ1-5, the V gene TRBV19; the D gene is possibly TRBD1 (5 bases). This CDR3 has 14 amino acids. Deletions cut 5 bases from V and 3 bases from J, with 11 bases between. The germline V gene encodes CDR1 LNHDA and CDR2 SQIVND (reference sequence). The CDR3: CASSFRENNQPQHF. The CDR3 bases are TGTGCCAGTAGTTTCAGGGAAAACAATCAGCCCCAGCATTTT.

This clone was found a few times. The CDR3 DNA reads as TGTGCCAGCAGCGTGGGACACTATGCCGCAGATACGCAGTATTTT. Translated: CASSVGHYAADTQYF. The chain has TRBV9 and TRBJ2-3; TRBD1 is a possible D gene (6 bases). V was clipped by 2 bases and J by 4 bases, with 14 bases between them. The CDR3 covers 15 residues. Germline assignment: CDR1 SGDLS and CDR2 YYNGEE.

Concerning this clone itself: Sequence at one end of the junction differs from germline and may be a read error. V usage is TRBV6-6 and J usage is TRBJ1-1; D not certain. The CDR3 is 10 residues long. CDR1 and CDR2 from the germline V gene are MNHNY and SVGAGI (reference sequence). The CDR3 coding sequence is TGTGCCAGCAGTAACAATGAAGCTTTCTTT. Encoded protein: CASSNNEAFF.

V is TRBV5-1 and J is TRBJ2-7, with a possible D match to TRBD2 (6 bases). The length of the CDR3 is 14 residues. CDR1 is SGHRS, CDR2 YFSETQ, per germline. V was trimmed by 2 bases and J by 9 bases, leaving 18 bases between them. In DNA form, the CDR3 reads TGCGCCAGCAGCTTATCTAGCGAACGCCCTGGGCAGTACTTC. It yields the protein CASSLSSERPGQYF.

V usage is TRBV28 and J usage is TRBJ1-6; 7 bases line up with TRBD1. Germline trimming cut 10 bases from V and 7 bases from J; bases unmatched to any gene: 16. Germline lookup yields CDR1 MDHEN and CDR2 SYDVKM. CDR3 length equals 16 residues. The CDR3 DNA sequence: TGTGCCACCGCCCCCGGGACAGAAATTTCAAATTCACCCCTCCACTTT. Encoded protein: CATAPGTEISNSPLHF.

The CDR3 DNA sequence: TGTGCCATCAGTGATGGGGACTCCGGGGGTAACACTGAAGCTTTCTTT. It is translated as CAISDGDSGGNTEAFF. The V and J genes are TRBV10-3 and TRBJ1-1; the D gene is possibly TRBD1 (5 bases). Trimming removed 3 bases from V and 2 bases from J, with 16 bases in between. CDR3 length: 16 residues. Per the germline V gene, CDR1 is ENHRY and CDR2 is SYGVKD.

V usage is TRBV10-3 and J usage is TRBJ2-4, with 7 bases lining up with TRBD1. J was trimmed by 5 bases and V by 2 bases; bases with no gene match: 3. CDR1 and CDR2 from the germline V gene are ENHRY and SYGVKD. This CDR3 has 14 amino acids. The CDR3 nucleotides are TGTGCCATCAGTGAGGACAGGGAACAAAACATTCAGTACTTC. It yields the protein CAISEDREQNIQYF.

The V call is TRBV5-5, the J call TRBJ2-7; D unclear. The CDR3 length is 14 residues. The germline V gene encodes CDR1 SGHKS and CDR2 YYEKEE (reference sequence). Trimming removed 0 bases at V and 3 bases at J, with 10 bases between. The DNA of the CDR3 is TGTGCCAGCAGCTTGGGGCTGGTTAACTACGAGCAGTACTTC. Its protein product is CASSLGLVNYEQYF.

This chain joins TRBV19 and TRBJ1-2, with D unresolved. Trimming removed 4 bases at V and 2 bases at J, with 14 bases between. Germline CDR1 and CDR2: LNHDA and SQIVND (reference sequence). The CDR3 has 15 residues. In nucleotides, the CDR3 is TGTGCCAGTAGTACCTTCTTGCGGAGGAACTATGGCTACACCTTC. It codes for CASSTFLRRNYGYTF.